The source of this TCR beta chain is a study of T cell responses to AZD1222 COVID-19 vaccine. Whole-study findings and limits: Clonal diversity was possibly underestimated; the donors were predominantly white British and more often female. Only 5 or 6 AZD1222 recipients were seropositive at baseline. Sampling that yielded the repertoires occurred only after the peak T cell response.

Doses given second, at about 4 or about 12 weeks, were pooled. V gave up 6 bases and J gave up 4 bases, with 12 bases separating them. CDR3 length equals 13 residues. Germline CDR1 is MNHEY and CDR2 is SMNVEV (reference sequence). Sequenced by immunoSEQ multiplex PCR; TCRdb stores in-frame clones only, minus some. The data contain 140,000 to 150,000 clones, roughly nine tenths of them singletons. Remarks on this clone: Its cognate antigen is unknown.

The sequenced sample was peripheral blood, obtained 28 days after the second AZD1222 dose. This chain uses TRBV27 with TRBJ1-2; possibly TRBD1 for D (5 bases). The source is an adult who received the AZD1222 COVID-19 vaccine. For the CDR3, the DNA is TGTGCCAGCAGCCCAGGGATTGGCTATGGCTACACCTTC. Amino acid sequence: CASSPGIGYGYTF.